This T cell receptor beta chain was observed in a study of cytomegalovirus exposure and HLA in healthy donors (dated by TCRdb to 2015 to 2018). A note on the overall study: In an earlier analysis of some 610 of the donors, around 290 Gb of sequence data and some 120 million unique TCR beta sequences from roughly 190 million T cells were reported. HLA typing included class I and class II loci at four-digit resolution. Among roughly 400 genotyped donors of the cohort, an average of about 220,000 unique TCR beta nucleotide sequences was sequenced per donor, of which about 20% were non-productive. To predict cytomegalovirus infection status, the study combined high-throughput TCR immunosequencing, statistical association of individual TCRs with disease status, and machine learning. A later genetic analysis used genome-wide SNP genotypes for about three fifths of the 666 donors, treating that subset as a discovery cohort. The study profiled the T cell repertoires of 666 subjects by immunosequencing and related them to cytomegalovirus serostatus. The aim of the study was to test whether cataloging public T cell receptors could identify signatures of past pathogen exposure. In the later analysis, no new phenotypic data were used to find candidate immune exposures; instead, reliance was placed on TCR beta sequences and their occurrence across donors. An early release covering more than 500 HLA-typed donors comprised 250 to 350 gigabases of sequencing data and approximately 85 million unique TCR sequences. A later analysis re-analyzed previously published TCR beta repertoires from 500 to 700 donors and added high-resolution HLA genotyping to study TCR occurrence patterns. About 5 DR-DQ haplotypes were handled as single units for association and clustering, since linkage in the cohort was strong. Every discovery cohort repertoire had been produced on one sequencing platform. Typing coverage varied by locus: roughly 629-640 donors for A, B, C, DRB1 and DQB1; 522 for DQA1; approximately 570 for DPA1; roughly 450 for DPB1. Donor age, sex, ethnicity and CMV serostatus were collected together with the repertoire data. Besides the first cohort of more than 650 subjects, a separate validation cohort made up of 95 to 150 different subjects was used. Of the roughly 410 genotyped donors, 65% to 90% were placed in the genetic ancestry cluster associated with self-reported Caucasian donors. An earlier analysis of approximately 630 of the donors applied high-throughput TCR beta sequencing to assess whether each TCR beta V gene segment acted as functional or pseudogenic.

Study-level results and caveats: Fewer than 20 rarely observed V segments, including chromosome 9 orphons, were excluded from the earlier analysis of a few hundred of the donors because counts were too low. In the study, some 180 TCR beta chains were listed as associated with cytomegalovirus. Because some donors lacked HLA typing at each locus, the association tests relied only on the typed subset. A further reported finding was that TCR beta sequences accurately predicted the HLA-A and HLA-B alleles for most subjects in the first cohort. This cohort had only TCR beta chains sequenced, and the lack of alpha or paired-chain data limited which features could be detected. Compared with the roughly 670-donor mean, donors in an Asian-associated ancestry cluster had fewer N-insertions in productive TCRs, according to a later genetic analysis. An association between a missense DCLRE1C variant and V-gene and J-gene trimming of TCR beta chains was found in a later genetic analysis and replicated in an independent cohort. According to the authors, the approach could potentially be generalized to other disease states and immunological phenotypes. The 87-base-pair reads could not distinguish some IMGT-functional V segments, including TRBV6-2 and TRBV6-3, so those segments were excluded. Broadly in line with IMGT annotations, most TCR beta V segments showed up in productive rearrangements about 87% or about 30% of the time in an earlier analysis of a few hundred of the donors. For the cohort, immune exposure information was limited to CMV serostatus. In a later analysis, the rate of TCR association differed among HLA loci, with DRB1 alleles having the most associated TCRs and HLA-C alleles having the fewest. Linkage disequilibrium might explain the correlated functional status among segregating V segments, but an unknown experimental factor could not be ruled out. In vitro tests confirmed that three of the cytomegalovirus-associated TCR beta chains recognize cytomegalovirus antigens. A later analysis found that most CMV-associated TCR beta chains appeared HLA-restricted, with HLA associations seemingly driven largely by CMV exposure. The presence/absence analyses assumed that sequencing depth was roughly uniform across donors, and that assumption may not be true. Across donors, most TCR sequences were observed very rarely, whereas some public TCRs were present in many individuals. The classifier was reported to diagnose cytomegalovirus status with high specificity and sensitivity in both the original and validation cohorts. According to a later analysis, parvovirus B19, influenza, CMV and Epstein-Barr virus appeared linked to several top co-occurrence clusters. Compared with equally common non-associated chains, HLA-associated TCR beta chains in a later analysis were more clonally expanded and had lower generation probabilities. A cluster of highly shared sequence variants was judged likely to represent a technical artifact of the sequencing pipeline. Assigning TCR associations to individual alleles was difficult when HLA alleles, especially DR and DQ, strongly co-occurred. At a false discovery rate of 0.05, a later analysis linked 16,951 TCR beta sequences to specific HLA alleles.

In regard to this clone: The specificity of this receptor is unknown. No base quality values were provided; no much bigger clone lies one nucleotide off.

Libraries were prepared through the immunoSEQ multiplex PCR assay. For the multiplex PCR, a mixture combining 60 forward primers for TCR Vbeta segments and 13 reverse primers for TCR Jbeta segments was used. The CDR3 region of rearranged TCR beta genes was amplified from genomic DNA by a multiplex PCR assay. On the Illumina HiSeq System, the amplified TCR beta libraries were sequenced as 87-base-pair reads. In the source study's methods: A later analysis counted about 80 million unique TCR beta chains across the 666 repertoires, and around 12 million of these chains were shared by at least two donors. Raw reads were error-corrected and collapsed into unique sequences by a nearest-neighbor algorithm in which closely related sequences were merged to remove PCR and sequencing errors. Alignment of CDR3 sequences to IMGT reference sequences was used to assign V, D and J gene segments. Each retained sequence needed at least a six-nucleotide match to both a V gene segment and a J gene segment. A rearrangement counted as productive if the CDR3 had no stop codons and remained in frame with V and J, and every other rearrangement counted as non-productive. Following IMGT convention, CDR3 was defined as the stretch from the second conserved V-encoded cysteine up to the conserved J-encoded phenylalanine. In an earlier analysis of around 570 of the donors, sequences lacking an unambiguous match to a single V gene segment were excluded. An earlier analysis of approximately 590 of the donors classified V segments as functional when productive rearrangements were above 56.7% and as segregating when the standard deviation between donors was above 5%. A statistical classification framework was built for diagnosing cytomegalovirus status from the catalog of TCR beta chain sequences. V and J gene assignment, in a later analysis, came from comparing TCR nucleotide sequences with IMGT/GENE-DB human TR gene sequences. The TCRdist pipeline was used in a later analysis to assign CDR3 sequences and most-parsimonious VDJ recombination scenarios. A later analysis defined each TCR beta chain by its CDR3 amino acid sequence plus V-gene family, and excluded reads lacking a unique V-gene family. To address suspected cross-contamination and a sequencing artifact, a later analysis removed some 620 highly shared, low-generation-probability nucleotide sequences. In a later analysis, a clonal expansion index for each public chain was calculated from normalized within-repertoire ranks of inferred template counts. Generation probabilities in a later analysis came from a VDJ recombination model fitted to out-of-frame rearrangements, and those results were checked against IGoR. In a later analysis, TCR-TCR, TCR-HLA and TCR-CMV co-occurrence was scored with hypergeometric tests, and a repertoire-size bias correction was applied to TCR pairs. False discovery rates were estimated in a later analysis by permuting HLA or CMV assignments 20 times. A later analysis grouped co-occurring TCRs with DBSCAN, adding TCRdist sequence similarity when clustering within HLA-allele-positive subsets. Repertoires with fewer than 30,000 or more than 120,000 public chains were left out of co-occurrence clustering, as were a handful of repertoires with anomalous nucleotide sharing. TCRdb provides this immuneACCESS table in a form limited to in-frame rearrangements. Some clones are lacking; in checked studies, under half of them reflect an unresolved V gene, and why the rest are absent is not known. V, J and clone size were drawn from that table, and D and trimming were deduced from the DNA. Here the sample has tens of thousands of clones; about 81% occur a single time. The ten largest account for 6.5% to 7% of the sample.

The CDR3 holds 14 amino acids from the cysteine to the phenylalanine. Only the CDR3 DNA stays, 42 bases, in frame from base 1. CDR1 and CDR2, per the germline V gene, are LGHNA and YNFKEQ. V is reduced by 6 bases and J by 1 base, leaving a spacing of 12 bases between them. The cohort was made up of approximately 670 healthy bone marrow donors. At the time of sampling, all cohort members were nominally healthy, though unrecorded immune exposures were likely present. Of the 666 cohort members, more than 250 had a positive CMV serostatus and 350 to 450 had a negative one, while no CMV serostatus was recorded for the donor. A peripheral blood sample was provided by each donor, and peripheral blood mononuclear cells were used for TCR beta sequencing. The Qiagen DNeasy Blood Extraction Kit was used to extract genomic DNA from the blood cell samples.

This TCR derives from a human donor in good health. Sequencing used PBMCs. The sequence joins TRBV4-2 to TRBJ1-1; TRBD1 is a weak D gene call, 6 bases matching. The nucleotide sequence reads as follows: TGTGCCAGCAGTCTACAGGGTGGGAACACTGAAGCTTTCTTT. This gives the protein CASSLQGGNTEAFF.